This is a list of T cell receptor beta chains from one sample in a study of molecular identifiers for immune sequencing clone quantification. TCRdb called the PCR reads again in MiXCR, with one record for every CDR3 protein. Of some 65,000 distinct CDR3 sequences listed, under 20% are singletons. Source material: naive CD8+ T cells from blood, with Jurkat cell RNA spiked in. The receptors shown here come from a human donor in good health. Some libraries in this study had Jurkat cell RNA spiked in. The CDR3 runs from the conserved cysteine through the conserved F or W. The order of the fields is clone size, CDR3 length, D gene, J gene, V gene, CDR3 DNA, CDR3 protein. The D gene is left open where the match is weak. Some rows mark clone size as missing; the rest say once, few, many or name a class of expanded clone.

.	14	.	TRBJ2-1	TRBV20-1	TGCAGTGCCAGAAGACCGACAGACTACAATGAGCAGTTCTTC	CSARRPTDYNEQFF
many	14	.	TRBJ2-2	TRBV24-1	TGTGCCACCCGGGCCAGGGCGAACACCGGGGAGCTGTTTTTT	CATRARANTGELFF
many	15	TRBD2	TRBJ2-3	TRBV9	TGTGCCAGCAGCGGTAGCGGGAGGGCCTTGGATACGCAGTATTTT	CASSGSGRALDTQYF
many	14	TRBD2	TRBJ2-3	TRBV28	TGTGCCAGCAGTACGGGAGGGCCTTCAGATACGCAGTATTTT	CASSTGGPSDTQYF
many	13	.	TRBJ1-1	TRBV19	TGTGCCAGTAGTATTACAGGTTCCACTGAAGCTTTCTTT	CASSITGSTEAFF
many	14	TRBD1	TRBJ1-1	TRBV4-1	TGCGCCAGCAGCCAGAAACAGGGGGTCTTTGAAGCTTTCTTT	CASSQKQGVFEAFF
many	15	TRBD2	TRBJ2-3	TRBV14	TGTGCCAGCAGCACACGACTAGCGGGAGGAGATACGCAGTATTTT	CASSTRLAGGDTQYF
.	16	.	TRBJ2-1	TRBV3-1	TGTGCCAGCAGCCAAGTTCTCCAGCGAAAGGGCTATGAGCAGTTCTTC	CASSQVLQRKGYEQFF
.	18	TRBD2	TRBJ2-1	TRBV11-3	TGTGCCAGCAGCGCGCGGACTAGCGGGAGGGCCTCGCGGGGTGAGCAGTTCTTC	CASSARTSGRASRGEQFF
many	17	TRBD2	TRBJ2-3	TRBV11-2	TGTGCCAGCAGCCCTCTTCGTTCTAGCGGGAGCACAGATACGCAGTATTTT	CASSPLRSSGSTDTQYF
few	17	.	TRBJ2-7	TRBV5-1	TGCGCCAGCAGCTTGGTTTTATCCATGGACCGTTCCTACGAGCAGTACTTC	CASSLVLSMDRSYEQYF
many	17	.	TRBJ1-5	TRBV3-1	TGTGCCAGCAGCCAAGGTACGGGGTCGTACCACAATCAGCCCCAGCATTTT	CASSQGTGSYHNQPQHF
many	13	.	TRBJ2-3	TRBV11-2	TGTGCCAGCAGCGGACATAGCGCAGATACGCAGTATTTT	CASSGHSADTQYF
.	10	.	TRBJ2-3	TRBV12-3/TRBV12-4	TGTGTCAGCAGTACAGATACGCAGTATTTT	CVSSTDTQYF
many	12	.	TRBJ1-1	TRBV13	TGTGCCAGCAGGCACATGAACACTGAAGCTTTCTTT	CASRHMNTEAFF
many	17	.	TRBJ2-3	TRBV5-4	TGTGCCAGCAGCTTGAGTGTTGGCCCCCTTAGCACAGATACGCAGTATTTT	CASSLSVGPLSTDTQYF
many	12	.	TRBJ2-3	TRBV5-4	TGTGCCAGCGGAAGAGAAGCAGATACGCAGTATTTT	CASGREADTQYF
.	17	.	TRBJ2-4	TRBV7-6	TGTGCCAGCAGCTTAGAGGTTGGCAGTCTAGCCATAAACATTCAGTACTTC	CASSLEVGSLAINIQYF
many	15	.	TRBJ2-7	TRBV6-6	TGTGCCAGCAGTTATATGGGGACACCGCCCTACGAGCAGTACTTC	CASSYMGTPPYEQYF
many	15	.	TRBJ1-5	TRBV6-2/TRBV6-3	TGTGCCACCAGGGTTCGCGGGATGAGCAATCAGCCCCAGCATTTT	CATRVRGMSNQPQHF
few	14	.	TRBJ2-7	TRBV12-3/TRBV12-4	TGTGCCAGCAGTTTATGGCAGGGCGGTTACGAGCAGTACTTC	CASSLWQGGYEQYF
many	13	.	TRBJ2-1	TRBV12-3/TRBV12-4	TGTGCCAGTGAGCTAAGCTCCTACAATGAGCAGTTCTTC	CASELSSYNEQFF
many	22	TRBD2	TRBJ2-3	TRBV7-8	TGTGCCAGCAGCTTCTCTTTATTTCTAGCGGGAGAAGGGAGAGGTAGCACAGATACGCAGTATTTT	CASSFSLFLAGEGRGSTDTQYF
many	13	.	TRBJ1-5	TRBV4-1	TGCGCCAGCAGCGTCAGGAGGCGAGAGCCCCAGCATTTT	CASSVRRREPQHF
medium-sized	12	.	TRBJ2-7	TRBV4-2	TGTGCCAGCAGCCAAGGGAGGTACGAGCAGTACTTC	CASSQGRYEQYF
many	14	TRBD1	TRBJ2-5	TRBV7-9	TGTGCCAGCAGCTCCTGGGACAGACAAGAGACCCAGTACTTC	CASSSWDRQETQYF
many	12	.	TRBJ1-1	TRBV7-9	TGTGCCAGCAGCTTGTCGAACACTGAAGCTTTCTTT	CASSLSNTEAFF
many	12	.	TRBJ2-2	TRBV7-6	TGTGCCAGTCTACGGAACACCGGGGAGCTGTTTTTT	CASLRNTGELFF
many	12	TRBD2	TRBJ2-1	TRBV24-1	TGTGCCACCAGTGTGTCTAGCGGTGAGCAGTTCTTC	CATSVSSGEQFF
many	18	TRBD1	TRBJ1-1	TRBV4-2	TGTGCCAGCAGCCAAGATGTCGGACAGGGTGGATTGGACACTGAAGCTTTCTTT	CASSQDVGQGGLDTEAFF
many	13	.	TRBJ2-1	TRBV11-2	TGTGCCAGCAGCTTAGTCTCCGACAATGAGCAGTTCTTC	CASSLVSDNEQFF
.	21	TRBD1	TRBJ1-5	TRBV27	TGTGCCAGCACACCAAAATGGGACAGAGGAGGCACAGGAGGAAGCGATCAGCCCCAGCATTTT	CASTPKWDRGGTGGSDQPQHF
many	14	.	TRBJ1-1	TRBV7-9	TGTGCCAGCAGAGATGGGGGGATGAACACTGAAGCTTTCTTT	CASRDGGMNTEAFF
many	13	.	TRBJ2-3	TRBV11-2	TGTGCCAGCAGCTTAGTCTACGAAGATACGCAGTATTTT	CASSLVYEDTQYF
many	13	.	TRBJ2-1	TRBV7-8	TGTGCCAGCAGCTTGGACGGATACAATGAGCAGTTCTTC	CASSLDGYNEQFF
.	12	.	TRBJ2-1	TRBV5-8	TGTGCCAGCAGCTTGGAAGGGGCCAAGCAGCTCTTC	CASSLEGAKQLF
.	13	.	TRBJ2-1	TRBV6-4	TGTGCCAGCAGTGGCAGGGGCTACAATGGGCAGTTCTTC	CASSGRGYNGQFF
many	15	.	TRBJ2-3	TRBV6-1	TGTGCCAGCAGTGAGACACCCCGGTCTACAGATACGCAGTATTTT	CASSETPRSTDTQYF
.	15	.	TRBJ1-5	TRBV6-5	TGTGCCAGCAGCAATCAGCCACCTGGCGATCAGCCCCAGCATTTT	CASSNQPPGDQPQHF
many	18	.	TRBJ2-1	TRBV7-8	TGTGCCAGCAGCTTAGCTCCGGGTGGGGACGTCCCGTACAATGAGCAGTTCTTC	CASSLAPGGDVPYNEQFF
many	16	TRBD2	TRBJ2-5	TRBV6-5	TGTGCCAGCAGTTACCGACTAGCGGGAGAAGAAGAGACCCAGTACTTC	CASSYRLAGEEETQYF
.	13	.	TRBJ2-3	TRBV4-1	TGCGCCAGCGGCCAAGTCGTGACAGGTACGCAGTATTTT	CASGQVVTGTQYF
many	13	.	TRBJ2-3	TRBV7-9	TGTGCCAGCAGCTCGCTCGGCACAGATACGCAGTATTTT	CASSSLGTDTQYF
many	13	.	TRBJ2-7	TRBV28	TGTGCCAGCAGTTTACGGGACTCCCACGAGCAGTACTTC	CASSLRDSHEQYF
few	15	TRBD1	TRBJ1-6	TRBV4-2	TGTGCCAGCAGCCAATATGCACAGGGGTATTCACCCCTCCACTTT	CASSQYAQGYSPLHF
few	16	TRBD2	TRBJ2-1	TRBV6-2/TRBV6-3	TGTGATAACTCTCGCGGGCTAGCGGGAACGTTCAATGAGCAGTTCTTC	CDNSRGLAGTFNEQFF
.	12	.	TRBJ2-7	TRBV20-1	TGCAGTGCTAGGTCGGCCACCCCTGAGCGGTACTTC	CSARSATPERYF
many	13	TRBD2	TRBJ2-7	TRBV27	TGTGCCAGCAGTTGGGCGGGGGGAGTCGAGCAGTACTTC	CASSWAGGVEQYF
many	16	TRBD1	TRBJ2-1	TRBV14	TGTGCCAGCAGCCAAGGGGACAGGGGGTTCTACAATGAGCAGTTCTTC	CASSQGDRGFYNEQFF
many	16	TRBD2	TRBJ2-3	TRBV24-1	TGTGCCACCAGTGAGAGAAGCGGGAGTAGCACAGATACGCAGTATTTT	CATSERSGSSTDTQYF
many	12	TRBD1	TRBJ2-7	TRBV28	TGTGCCAGCAGTCCGACAGGGGTGGAGCAGTACTTC	CASSPTGVEQYF